The TCR beta chain described here comes from a study of blood T cell repertoires in COVID-19 (TCRdb year 2020). Describing the broader study: Collaborator samples came from the United States, Italy and Spain and covered acute and convalescent phases of COVID-19. The material from the prospective study consisted of cDNA or gDNA derived from T cells, B-cell-depleted T cells, or PBMCs. Subjects who had been exposed to COVID-19, were actively infected with it, or had recovered from it provided the deeply sampled blood TCRbeta repertoires that made up the dataset. The repertoires were made available in a free public database intended to serve as a resource for research on the immune response to SARS-CoV-2. Samples came from the ongoing ImmuneRACE study (first 160 participants) plus 1,254 subjects from 6 global collaborators. Nearly every sample came with metadata listing a de-identified subject ID, COVID-19 status, age in years and sex. Where available, HLA class I and class II types were taken from metadata supplied by the sample provider and were not determined by assay-based typing.

Comment on this clone: Its antigen is not yet known. No base quality information exists; no much larger clone differs at one position.

General study outcomes and caveats: The amount of clinical and demographic metadata varied by source and participant and was provided uncurated.

Participants in the prospective study were enrolled through a virtual design, were aged about 18 to 90 years, and lived in approximately 25 United States geographic areas. In the prospective study, participants were assigned to cohorts based on the clinical history participants reported in a screening survey and a study questionnaire. A participant counted as exposed if, within 2 weeks of entering the study, that participant had been in contact with someone who had a PCR-confirmed or clinician-diagnosed COVID-19 case. Mobile phlebotomists in the prospective study collected whole blood, serum and a nasopharyngeal or oropharyngeal swab from every participant. Over an approximately 2-month period, participants in the prospective study had the option of providing additional blood draws and questionnaires. Blood samples from the prospective study were shipped frozen or at room temperature prior to DNA extraction.

CDR1 and CDR2 are drawn from the germline V gene: SGHRS, YFSETQ. After removal of 5 bases from V and 0 bases from J, the junction retains 1 base not matched to a gene. From the cysteine through the phenylalanine, the CDR3 covers 14 amino acids. The read is trimmed to its CDR3 DNA, 42 bases read in frame from base 1. The immunoSEQ Assay, a bias-controlled multiplex PCR, was used to amplify TCRbeta CDR3 regions from genomic DNA. On the study's bioinformatics: Within the assay, amplification of reference gene primers was used to estimate how many nucleated cells each sample contained. To quantify the absolute abundance of each unique TCRbeta CDR3 rearrangement, sequence reads were collapsed and filtered. For each sample, productive Simpson clonality was calculated as the square root of Simpson's diversity index across productive rearrangements. TCRdb holds this immuneACCESS table with in-frame rearrangements only. Some clones are missing; in checked studies, unresolved V genes explain under half, and the rest has no known cause. V, J and clone size reflect that table, while D and trimming were determined from the DNA. In all, the sample holds approximately 220,000 clones, and about four fifths of those were seen once. About 4.8% of the sample comes from the top ten.

The sample consisted of PBMCs or T cells enriched from blood (not recorded which). The V and J genes are TRBV5-1 and TRBJ2-2; TRBD1 aligns with 7 central bases. The sequence derives from a woman aged 50 to 60 who had been exposed to COVID-19. Read as DNA, the sequence is TGCGCCAGCAGGACAGGGTCGAACACCGGGGAGCTGTTTTTT. The encoded protein is CASRTGSNTGELFF. When the CDR3 is completed using the reference TRBV5-1 and TRBJ2-2 genes on either side, the full variable domain is KAGVTQTPRYLIKTRGQQVTLSCSPISGHRSVSWYQQTPGQGLQFLFEYFSETQRNKGNFPGRFSGRQFSNSRSEMNVSTLELGDSALYLCASRTGSNTGELFFGEGSRLTVL.